This T cell receptor beta chain was identified in a study of Ad26.COV2.S vaccination and SARS-CoV-2 variants. Overall study context: Once or twice, 56 days apart, Ad26.COV2.S was delivered intramuscularly.

The data were produced by immunoSEQ multiplex PCR, yet TCRdb's version contains in-frame clones alone and is incomplete. The sample has about 320,000 clones; around 85% are singletons. The CDR3 extends over 16 amino acids. V gave up 3 bases and J gave up 4 bases, with 15 bases separating them. Looked up from germline, CDR1 is SGHDN and CDR2 is FVKESK. Regarding treatment: around 19 received Ad26.COV2.S at low or high dose, single or two shots; several received placebo; per-sample allocation not given. After the first vaccine or placebo injection, samples were drawn on day 63. The receptor comes from a person aged 18-65 years who received the Ad26.COV2.S COVID-19 vaccine or a placebo. The rearrangement links TRBV14 to TRBJ1-4; no reliable D call. The specimen comprised peripheral blood, sampled in a trial of Ad26.COV2.S vaccine versus placebo. The CDR3 DNA sequence: TGTGCCAGCAGCCACGTCGCTTCACGATTTAATGAAAAACTGTTTTTT. It yields the protein CASSHVASRFNEKLFF.